This T cell receptor (beta chain) was sequenced in a study of CD8 T cells in Susac syndrome. cDNA came from about 0.51 to 1 ug RNA primed by random hexamers. Amplification of TCR beta CDR3 spanned 54 Vbeta and 13 Jbeta via immunoSEQ multiplex PCR. Using its own MiXCR run on the immunoSEQ multiplex PCR reads, TCRdb lists one record per CDR3 protein. The sample includes hundreds of thousands of distinct CDR3 sequences, approximately 95% of them seen just once. Stable or active relapsing-remitting multiple sclerosis, untreated and meeting revised McDonald criteria, defined the controls. The authors negatively isolated CD8+ and CD4+ T cells and FACS-enriched TEMRA cells. Germline V gene sequence: CDR1 SGDLS, CDR2 YYNGEE. This CDR3 has 14 amino acids. Trimming took off 4 bases at V and 4 bases at J, with 13 bases between the two ends.

Sequencing was performed on CD4+ T cells from PBMCs. The chain is built from TRBV9 and TRBJ2-3, with a possible D match to TRBD1 (5 bases). The receptor was derived from a human donor with multiple sclerosis. The CDR3, as DNA: TGTGCCAGCAGCCCAAGGGGCATTTCAGATACGCAGTATTTT. This sequence encodes CASSPRGISDTQYF. The full variable domain, its missing parts supplied by reference TRBV9 and TRBJ2-3, is DSGVTQTPKHLITATGQRVTLRCSPRSGDLSVYWYQQSLDQGLQFLIQYYNGEERAKGNILERFSAQQFPDLHSELNLSSLELGDSALYFCASSPRGISDTQYFGPGTRLTVL.